The 28 T cell receptor beta chains in this list originate from one sample, sequenced in a study of beta chain features in type 1 diabetes. Reverse transcribing all isolated RNA meant expressed TCRB transcripts were sequenced. Generated by immunoSEQ multiplex PCR, the TCRdb table keeps only in-frame clones and is missing some. The sample comprises a few hundred thousand clones, around an eighth of which are singletons, and 0.0095% to 0.011% rests with the top ten. Study-wide results and caveats: TCRB CDR3 length was moderately but significantly reduced in all four CD4+ subsets of Type 1 diabetes patients.

Their specific antigens are unknown. The sample comprised naive CD4+ T cells from blood. These receptor sequences come from a woman between 18 and 29 years old with type 1 diabetes.

In its sample, this clone was seen a few times. The chain couples TRBV29-1 to TRBJ1-5; 8 bases agree with TRBD1. The V segment lost 6 bases and the J segment 7 bases; nucleotides outside the gene matches: 14. Looked up from germline, CDR1 is SQVTM and CDR2 is ANQGSEA. This CDR3 contains 15 residues. The CDR3 spells CSVITGGAKNQPQHF. The DNA of the CDR3 is TGCAGCGTCATAACAGGGGGAGCAAAGAACCAGCCCCAGCATTTT.

This clone occurred a few times. The rearrangement uses TRBV5-1 and TRBJ2-2, with 8 bases identical to TRBD2. Losses at the gene ends were 4 bases for V and 5 bases for J; bases not matched to a gene: 7. This CDR3 is 15 amino acids long. From germline, CDR1 is SGHRS and CDR2 YFSETQ. The CDR3 spells CASSLGREGTGELFF. The DNA of the CDR3 is TGCGCCAGCAGCCTGGGACGGGAGGGGACCGGGGAGCTGTTTTTT.

This chain connects TRBV19 to TRBJ2-1; D unclear. Trimming shortened V by 8 bases and J by 10 bases, and 15 bases separated the two germline ends. Looked up from germline, CDR1 is LNHDA and CDR2 is SQIVND (reference sequence). CDR3 length equals 12 residues. CDR3 sequence (DNA): TGTGCCAGTCGCCAGGCCCCCGAGGAGCAGTTCTTC. It specifies CASRQAPEEQFF.

This clone was seen a few times. This chain uses TRBV7-8 with TRBJ2-5; D is ambiguous. This CDR3 region has 14 residues. Between the trimmed V and J ends, which lost 7 bases and 0 bases, there was a span of 12 bases. Germline V gene sequence: CDR1 SGHVS, CDR2 FQNEAQ. The CDR3 loop is CASNQATYQETQYF. CDR3 sequence (DNA): TGTGCCAGCAACCAAGCGACCTACCAAGAGACCCAGTACTTC.

In this sample, this clone turned up once. The chain recombines TRBV7-9 with TRBJ1-3; D uncertain. This CDR3 has 16 amino acids. Trimming removed 1 base from V and 4 bases from J, with 14 bases in between. The V gene's germline CDR1 is SEHNR and CDR2 FQNEAQ (reference sequence). CDR3 coding DNA: TGTGCCAGCAGCTTAGGTTCAGGACTACTCGGAAACACCATATATTTT. It specifies CASSLGSGLLGNTIYF.

This clone has only a few counts. The J gene is TRBJ2-1, the V gene TRBV7-9; 8 positions match TRBD2. This CDR3 comprises 14 residues. The V gene's germline CDR1 is SEHNR and CDR2 FQNEAQ (reference sequence). The V segment lost 5 bases and the J segment 8 bases; nucleotides outside the gene matches: 8. CDR3 sequence reads: CASSTGGLEDEQFF. CDR3 DNA sequence: TGTGCCAGCAGCACGGGGGGGCTCGAAGATGAGCAGTTCTTC.

This chain links TRBV7-7 with TRBJ2-5, with D perhaps TRBD1 (5 bases). The germline V gene has CDR1 SSHAT and CDR2 FNYEAQ (reference sequence). Trimming shortened V by 2 bases and J by 1 base, and 11 bases separated the two germline ends. The CDR3 has 15 amino acids. The CDR3 nucleotides read TGTGCCAGCAGCTTATCCTCTGGGGCCCAAGAGACCCAGTACTTC. This translates into CASSLSSGAQETQYF.

The genes are TRBV18 and TRBJ1-4, with D unclear. The CDR3 contains 12 residues. Trimming stripped 2 bases from V and 8 bases from J, with 6 bases between. The germline V gene encodes CDR1 KGHSH and CDR2 LQKENI. This CDR3 reads CASSPGEEKLFF. In nucleotides, the CDR3 is TGTGCCAGCTCACCAGGGGAGGAAAAACTGTTTTTT.

The chain links TRBV29-1 to TRBJ2-1, with 10 bases aligning to TRBD2. The CDR3 consists of 16 residues. Germline V gene sequence: CDR1 SQVTM, CDR2 ANQGSEA. Trimming cost V 4 bases and J 2 bases; bases outside gene matches: 8. CDR3 amino acids: CSVAYRLAGAYNEQFF. The CDR3 nucleotides read TGCAGCGTTGCTTATCGACTAGCGGGTGCCTACAATGAGCAGTTCTTC.

This clone occurred a few times. Sequence at one end of the junction differs from germline and may be a read error. This chain uses TRBV7-9 with TRBJ2-5, with 9 bases aligning to TRBD2. The CDR3 contains 13 residues. Germline assignment: CDR1 SEHNR and CDR2 FQNEAQ (reference sequence). CDR3 nucleotide sequence: TGTGCCAGCCGCTTGGCGGGAGGGGAGACCCAGTACTTC. This translates into CASRLAGGETQYF.

This clone was observed a handful of times. The chain employs TRBV10-3 and TRBJ2-3, with D tentatively TRBD1 (6 bases). Germline CDR1 is ENHRY and CDR2 is SYGVKD. The V end lost 0 bases, the J end lost 3 bases, and 7 bases lay between the germline ends. The CDR3 totals 14 residues. CDR3: CAISESGATDTQYF. CDR3 nucleotides: TGTGCCATCAGTGAGTCGGGGGCGACAGATACGCAGTATTTT.

The chain recombines TRBV11-2 with TRBJ1-6; TRBD1 matches 7 bases. CDR1 is SGHAT and CDR2 is FQNNGV in the germline V gene. The CDR3 sequence is 16 residues long. J gave up 7 bases and V 5 bases, and 11 bases lay outside the gene matches. The CDR3 is CASSLPPYRGNSPLHF. The CDR3 bases are TGTGCCAGCAGCCTCCCCCCGTACAGGGGAAATTCACCCCTCCACTTT.

V and J are TRBV5-4 and TRBJ2-5, with 10 bases lining up with TRBD2. There are 18 residues in the CDR3. The J segment lost 3 bases and the V segment lost 5 bases, leaving 16 bases of the junction unmatched. Germline V gene data show CDR1 as SGHNT and CDR2 as YYREEE (reference sequence). CDR3 nucleotide sequence: TGTGCCAGCAGTTCGGGGGCTAGCGGGAGCTGGGGGAAAGAGACCCAGTACTTC. This sequence encodes CASSSGASGSWGKETQYF. The whole variable domain, filled in from reference TRBV5-4 and TRBJ2-5, reads ETGVTQSPTHLIKTRGQQVTLRCSSQSGHNTVSWYQQALGQGPQFIFQYYREEENGRGNFPPRFSGLQFPNYSSELNVNALELDDSALYLCASSSGASGSWGKETQYFGPGTRLLVL.

This chain connects TRBV29-1 to TRBJ2-7, with D possibly TRBD2 on 6 matching bases. The CDR3 is made up of 16 amino acids. The V end lost 5 bases, the J end lost 1 base, and 21 bases lay between the germline ends. CDR1 is SQVTM and CDR2 is ANQGSEA in the germline V gene. The CDR3 DNA sequence: TGCAGCGTTTCTAATTCCGGGACTTCCAGATCCTACGAGCAGTACTTC. Protein sequence: CSVSNSGTSRSYEQYF.

The chain joins TRBV13 to TRBJ1-2; TRBD1 matches 8 bases. The CDR3 is 13 amino acids. After removal of 5 bases from V and 7 bases from J, the junction contained 6 bases not matched to a gene. CDR1 and CDR2 from the germline V gene are PRHDT and FYEKMQ (reference sequence). CDR3 loop: CASSPQGASGYTF. CDR3 nucleotide sequence: TGTGCCAGCAGCCCGCAGGGGGCAAGTGGCTACACCTTC.

V is TRBV18 and J is TRBJ2-1, with D tentatively TRBD2 (6 bases). Per germline, CDR1 KGHSH and CDR2 LQKENI. The CDR3 totals 15 residues. V was trimmed by 1 base and J by 5 bases, leaving 12 bases between them. CDR3 coding DNA: TGTGCCAGCTCACCACAGGGGTTAGCGGACAATGAGCAGTTCTTC. This gives the protein CASSPQGLADNEQFF.

The chain links TRBV19 to TRBJ2-1; 10 bases are a match to TRBD2. CDR1 LNHDA and CDR2 SQIVND come from the germline V gene (reference sequence). The CDR3 is 14 amino acids. V lost 10 bases, J lost 7 bases, and 10 bases stayed unmatched. The CDR3 protein is CATIGLADRNEQFF. In DNA form, the CDR3 reads TGTGCCACTATCGGACTAGCGGACCGAAATGAGCAGTTCTTC.

This clone has more than one count but fewer than ten. In this CDR3 the conserved last residue, phenylalanine or tryptophan, is missing, so a read error is likely. The limits of the CDR3 on the DNA are not certain, so only TCRdb's listed CDR3 is given. V and J are TRBV5-1 and TRBJ2-3; the D call of TRBD2 is as the table states it, not checked on the DNA. Per germline, CDR1 SGHRS and CDR2 YFSETQ. Counting both end residues, the CDR3 totals 10 amino acids. CDR3 amino acids: CASSLETSRA.

This clone appeared a few times. CDR3 DNA sequence: TGTGCCATCAGTGAGCCAGGGGACAGGGTCACCGAGCAGTACTTC. Its protein is CAISEPGDRVTEQYF. V and J are TRBV10-3 and TRBJ2-7; TRBD1 aligns across 9 bases. V lost 2 bases, J lost 6 bases, and 8 bases stayed unmatched. This CDR3 contains 15 residues. CDR1 is ENHRY and CDR2 is SYGVKD in the germline V gene.

This clone has only a few counts. Other nucleotide sequences from this sample produce the same CDR3. The chain links TRBV18 to TRBJ1-1; 9 bases line up with TRBD1. CDR1 and CDR2 (germline): KGHSH, LQKENI. The CDR3 extends over 15 amino acids. V was clipped by 3 bases and J by 2 bases; unmatched bases: 4. CDR3 sequence (DNA): TGTGCCAGCTCACCCCCGGGACAGGGCAACACTGAAGCTTTCTTT. Translating gives CASSPPGQGNTEAFF.

This rearrangement joins TRBV29-1 to TRBJ1-1, with D maybe TRBD1 (6 bases). Trimming cost V 5 bases and J 2 bases, with 21 bases left between them. From germline, CDR1 is SQVTM and CDR2 ANQGSEA. CDR3 length: 16 amino acids. The CDR3 loop is CSVNSRQGTLNTEAFF. In DNA, the CDR3 is TGCAGCGTTAATTCTCGGCAGGGGACGTTAAACACTGAAGCTTTCTTT.

In its sample, this clone was seen a few times. J is TRBJ2-7 and V is TRBV30; TRBD1 matches at 9 bases. The ends lost 8 bases at V and 3 bases at J; junction bases unmatched: 8. CDR1 is GTSNPN and CDR2 is SVGIG in the germline V gene (reference sequence). The CDR3 extends over 13 amino acids. For the CDR3, the DNA is TGTGCCCAGGGCGGGACAGGGAGCTACGAGCAGTACTTC. Translating gives CAQGGTGSYEQYF.

On this clone: The identical CDR3 is also encoded by other nucleotide sequences in the sample. This sequence joins TRBV7-3 and TRBJ2-5, with 8 bases lining up with TRBD2. The J segment lost 5 bases and the V segment lost 2 bases, leaving 1 base of the junction unmatched. This CDR3 has 13 amino acids. CDR1 and CDR2 (germline): SGHTA, FQGTGA. The CDR3 sequence: CASSLAGGETQYF. The CDR3 DNA reads TGTGCCAGCAGCTTAGCGGGAGGTGAGACCCAGTACTTC.

A word on this clone: At the DNA level, this CDR3 is encoded by other sequences in the same sample as well. The CDR3 sequence: CASSLGTPYEQYF. CDR3 DNA: TGTGCCAGCAGTTTAGGGACACCCTACGAGCAGTACTTC. This chain connects TRBV28 to TRBJ2-7; D is perhaps TRBD1 (6 bases). The CDR3 spans 13 residues. Trimming left V 2 bases short and J 2 bases short, with 7 bases between. Germline V gene lookup returns CDR1 MDHEN and CDR2 SYDVKM. Drawing the rest from reference TRBV28 and TRBJ2-7, the complete variable domain is DVKVTQSSRYLVKRTGEKVFLECVQDMDHENMFWYRQDPGLGLRLIYFSYDVKMKEKGDIPEGYSVSREKKERFSLILESASTNQTSMYLCASSLGTPYEQYFGPGTRLTVT.

This chain joins TRBV7-2 and TRBJ2-7; perhaps TRBD2 as D (5 bases). The V and J ends lost 1 base and 6 bases respectively, with 13 bases between them. This CDR3 is 14 amino acids long. Germline V CDR1 and CDR2: SGHTA, FQGNSA. This chain's CDR3 is CASSLVAGAIEQYF. In DNA, the CDR3 is TGTGCCAGCAGCTTAGTTGCGGGCGCTATCGAGCAGTACTTC. Looking up the rest from reference TRBV7-2 and TRBJ2-7 gives the full variable domain: GAGVSQSPSNKVTEKGKDVELRCDPISGHTALYWYRQSLGQGLEFLIYFQGNSAPDKSGLPSDRFSAERTGGSVSTLTIQRTQQEDSAVYLCASSLVAGAIEQYFGPGTRLTVT.

This clone has more than one count but fewer than ten. This rearrangement joins TRBV25-1 to TRBJ2-1; D may be TRBD1 (5 bases). The CDR3 contains 17 residues. V was trimmed by 0 bases and J by 7 bases, leaving 19 bases between them. CDR1 and CDR2 (germline): MGHDK, SYGVNS. CDR3: CASSEYKGLFKMNEQFF. The CDR3 region has the DNA TGTGCCAGCAGTGAATATAAGGGGCTCTTCAAGATGAATGAGCAGTTCTTC.

This clone was observed a few times. The chain has TRBV4-1 and TRBJ2-2, with 10 bases that match TRBD2. The CDR3 sequence is 16 residues long. V lost 1 base and J lost 6; bases outside the gene matches: 5. Germline V gene data show CDR1 as MGHRA and CDR2 as YSYEKL. CDR3 nucleotides: TGCGCCAGCAGCCAAGCTCCCCTAGCGGGAGCCGGGGAGCTGTTTTTT. Amino acids: CASSQAPLAGAGELFF.

This chain joins TRBV5-6 and TRBJ1-2; D uncertain. This CDR3 has 13 residues. Germline CDR1 and CDR2: SGHDT and YYEEEE. Trimming shortened V by 4 bases and J by 7 bases, and 14 bases separated the two germline ends. CDR3 in amino acids: CASSKPLGGGYTF. The CDR3 nucleotides read TGTGCCAGCAGCAAACCGCTCGGAGGTGGCTACACCTTC.